These 13 T cell receptor beta chains originate from one sample sequenced in a study of T cell changes during pregnancy in multiple sclerosis (dated by TCRdb to 2018 to 2020). Receptors were amplified or captured by the immunoSEQ multiplex PCR assay. In TCRdb, the immuneACCESS table is reduced to in-frame sequences with V and J assigned. These tables do not hold every clone; where another copy was compared, an unresolved V gene accounts for under half, and the others remain unexplained. This sample is represented by fewer than 140,000 clones; roughly nine tenths of them were singletons. Of the sample, less than 2% falls within the top ten clones. The sample here was peripheral blood, taken before pregnancy. These receptors all stem from a female donor with multiple sclerosis, enrolled in a pregnancy study.

CDR3 region: CASSSDSNQPQHF. DNA of the CDR3: TGTGCCAGCAGTTCAGACAGTAATCAGCCCCAGCATTTT. This rearrangement joins TRBV2 to TRBJ1-5; a weak D match, TRBD1 (5 bases). Per germline, CDR1 SNHLY and CDR2 FYNNEI. This CDR3 is built from 13 residues. The V gene lost 5 bases and the J gene lost 4 bases, with 9 bases spanning the gap.

The V gene is TRBV4-1, the J gene TRBJ2-3; 13 positions match TRBD2. From germline, CDR1 is MGHRA and CDR2 YSYEKL. J gave up 10 bases and V 0 bases, and 10 bases lay outside the gene matches. CDR3 size: 17 residues. This CDR3 reads CASSQDSTTSGRSPQYF. Written as DNA, the CDR3 is TGCGCCAGCAGCCAAGATTCAACGACTAGCGGGAGGAGTCCGCAGTATTTT.

V gene TRBV18 combines with J gene TRBJ1-1; D is unresolved. Germline CDR1 and CDR2: KGHSH and LQKENI. Trimming took 6 bases from V and 2 from J, leaving 13 bases between them. This CDR3 is built from 14 residues. CDR3 loop: CASSLLEANTEAFF. The CDR3 region has the DNA TGTGCCAGCTCCTTGCTGGAGGCTAACACTGAAGCTTTCTTT.

The chain carries TRBV19 and TRBJ2-7, with D unresolved. The germline CDR1 and CDR2 sequences are LNHDA and SQIVND (reference sequence). The CDR3 runs to 14 residues. Trimming cost V 5 bases and J 7 bases, with 18 bases left between them. The CDR3 DNA reads as TGTGCCAGTAGTGCCCGAGGCTCTATCTCAGAGCAGTACTTC. Residues: CASSARGSISEQYF.

The chain is built from TRBV19 and TRBJ1-4; a weak D match, TRBD1 (6 bases). The V and J ends lost 9 bases and 17 bases respectively, with 25 bases between them. The CDR3 covers 13 residues. Germline V gene sequence: CDR1 LNHDA, CDR2 SQIVND (reference sequence). The CDR3 reads CASSDRPASRLFF. The CDR3, as DNA: TGTGCCAGCTCAGACAGGCCCGCCAGCCGGTTATTTTTT.

This clone was recorded at least ten times. This sequence joins TRBV5-4 and TRBJ1-1, with D unresolved. CDR3 length: 17 amino acids. V lost 0 bases and J lost 0, with 15 bases in between. Germline V gene data show CDR1 as SGHNT and CDR2 as YYREEE (reference sequence). CDR3 DNA: TGTGCCAGCAGCTTGGTGCCAGGTCCTAATCTGAACACTGAAGCTTTCTTT. It codes for CASSLVPGPNLNTEAFF.

The CDR3 bases are TGTGCCAGCAGCTTAATGGGACAGGGGGCTGGTGAGCAGTTCTTC. It yields the protein CASSLMGQGAGEQFF. This chain links TRBV7-6 with TRBJ2-1; 12 bases map to TRBD1. V shed 2 bases, J shed 9 bases, and the junction held 5 bases outside the gene matches. The germline V gene encodes CDR1 SGHVS and CDR2 FNYEAQ. This CDR3 has 15 amino acids.

This chain connects TRBV11-2 to TRBJ1-1; 7 positions match TRBD1. After removal of 7 bases from V and 1 base from J, the junction contained 6 bases not matched to a gene. The CDR3 consists of 14 residues. From germline, CDR1 is SGHAT and CDR2 FQNNGV. The CDR3 region has the DNA TGTGCCAGCACCTCGGACAGGAAGAACACTGAAGCTTTCTTT. This sequence encodes CASTSDRKNTEAFF.

J is TRBJ1-3 and V is TRBV9, with D hard to call. Germline-derived CDR1 and CDR2 are SGDLS and YYNGEE. The CDR3 length is 13 residues. Trimming cost V 4 bases and J 0 bases, with 5 bases left between them. This CDR3 reads CASSPYSGNTIYF. The CDR3 DNA is TGTGCCAGCAGCCCCTACTCTGGAAACACCATATATTTT.

The chain couples TRBV7-8 to TRBJ1-5; a possible D gene is TRBD1 (5 bases). The CDR3 has 14 residues. Germline V gene data show CDR1 as SGHVS and CDR2 as FQNEAQ. Trimming took 5 bases from V and 7 from J, leaving 15 bases between them. CDR3 DNA: TGTGCCAGCAGCCCCGTCCAGGGAAGGCAGCCCCAGCATTTT. Translating it yields CASSPVQGRQPQHF.

The chain recombines TRBV28 with TRBJ2-3, with 9 bases aligning to TRBD1. V lost 10 bases and J lost 3; bases outside the gene matches: 14. Germline V gene data show CDR1 as MDHEN and CDR2 as SYDVKM. There are 16 residues in the CDR3. CDR3 sequence: CATSTSGQGGTDTQYF. The CDR3 DNA reads as TGTGCCACTTCTACTTCGGGACAGGGTGGGACAGATACGCAGTATTTT.

The rearrangement links TRBV2 to TRBJ2-7; 7 bases line up with TRBD1. Germline trimming cut 4 bases from V and 3 bases from J; bases unmatched to any gene: 0. Germline CDR1 and CDR2: SNHLY and FYNNEI. This CDR3 comprises 12 residues. The CDR3 DNA reads as TGTGCCAGCAGTGGGACAGGCTACGAGCAGTACTTC. Translated: CASSGTGYEQYF.

The chain couples TRBV13 to TRBJ2-7; 7 nucleotides agree with TRBD2. CDR1 PRHDT and CDR2 FYEKMQ come from the germline V gene (reference sequence). The CDR3 length is 14 residues. With 4 bases clipped from V and 3 bases from J, the junction kept 6 bases outside the gene matches. CDR3 sequence: CASSSRELIYEQYF. Here the CDR3 DNA reads TGTGCCAGCAGCTCGCGGGAGTTGATCTACGAGCAGTACTTC.